This T cell receptor beta chain was retrieved from a study of early T cells in non-severe SARS-CoV-2 infection. This clonotype was picked up a small number of times. What it recognizes is unknown. cDNA molecules, individually, were tagged with unique molecular identifiers. Each CDR3 protein is one row after TCRdb ran MiXCR on the 5' RACE reads. Found here are about 77,000 distinct CDR3 sequences, about 5% of them singletons; the top ten hold 7.3%. General study results and limits: Comparison of clonotypes with VDJdb favored anti-spike CD8 responses while missing private and CD4 specificities.

Trimming left V 8 bases short and J 2 bases short, with 7 bases between. The CDR3 loop spans 12 amino acids. Germline assignment: CDR1 MNHEY and CDR2 SVGAGI. The receptor comes from an adult who was a healthcare worker with PCR-confirmed SARS-CoV-2 infection or an uninfected control (not recorded which). The specimen comprised whole blood, sampled at baseline. The V call is TRBV6-5, the J call TRBJ2-1; no clear D gene. The CDR3 DNA is TGTGCCAGCGCTCGAACCTACAATGAGCAGTTCTTC. Translated: CASARTYNEQFF.